This is a list of T cell receptor beta chains from one sample in a study of T cell repertoires in cytomegalovirus infection. TCRdb recomputed calls from the reads with MiXCR, one row per CDR3 protein. Of 400,000 to 550,000 distinct CDR3 sequences in the sample, roughly 12% were seen once. Sequenced sample: PBMCs. The receptors were sampled from a human donor in good health (CMV status not recorded). Some clones in this sample may be carry-over from other donors' samples. Both conserved end residues are trimmed from each CDR3. A D gene is named only where the DNA matches it firmly.

v_call: TRBV19
d_call: TRBD2
cdr3_aa: ASTQRGLAGGGSLYEQN

v_call: TRBV7-2
d_call: .
cdr3_aa: ASSTRQANTEAF

v_call: TRBV28
d_call: TRBD2
cdr3_aa: ASKGLAGDNTGELF

v_call: TRBV20-1
d_call: TRBD2
cdr3_aa: SAYGTSSSTGETQY

v_call: TRBV11-2
d_call: .
cdr3_aa: ASSLGGSVYEQY

v_call: TRBV7-3
d_call: TRBD1
cdr3_aa: ASSLTGQQRDGYT

v_call: TRBV19
d_call: .
cdr3_aa: ASSPSRAGNTIY

v_call: TRBV7-9
d_call: .
cdr3_aa: ASSGPPGARYNTEAF

v_call: TRBV6-1
d_call: .
cdr3_aa: ASTRGTEAF

v_call: TRBV11-2
d_call: TRBD1
cdr3_aa: ASSLVGDRGNNEQF

v_call: TRBV20-1
d_call: .
cdr3_aa: SARKHSGNTIY

v_call: TRBV9
d_call: .
cdr3_aa: ASSVDPGHRLQGYT

v_call: TRBV4-2
d_call: .
cdr3_aa: ASSQVGDFQETQY

v_call: TRBV20-1
d_call: .
cdr3_aa: SANVGSSYNEQF

v_call: TRBV20-1
d_call: TRBD2
cdr3_aa: SASRLAEGKDNEQF

v_call: TRBV7-8
d_call: .
cdr3_aa: ASSLGARATY

v_call: TRBV4-2
d_call: .
cdr3_aa: ASSQGLPNYEQY

v_call: TRBV14
d_call: .
cdr3_aa: ASSLDPHATNEKLF

v_call: TRBV11-3
d_call: .
cdr3_aa: ASSPWRGNEQF

v_call: TRBV25-1
d_call: .
cdr3_aa: ASSESPAAEAF

v_call: TRBV6-5
d_call: TRBD2
cdr3_aa: ASSYPPGEGVGFEETQY

v_call: TRBV11-1
d_call: .
cdr3_aa: ASSSGVATETQY

v_call: TRBV5-1
d_call: .
cdr3_aa: ASSPDPNYNEQF

v_call: TRBV15
d_call: TRBD2
cdr3_aa: ATSRDRISGSADTQY

v_call: TRBV6-6
d_call: TRBD1
cdr3_aa: ASSGQGRDQPQH

v_call: TRBV20-1
d_call: .
cdr3_aa: SAPAGVGSPLH

v_call: TRBV5-6
d_call: .
cdr3_aa: ASSPPTHFEAF

v_call: TRBV2
d_call: .
cdr3_aa: ASSAEIGGEQF

v_call: TRBV15
d_call: .
cdr3_aa: ATSRDTDTQY

v_call: TRBV11-1
d_call: .
cdr3_aa: ASSSLTNANTGELF

v_call: TRBV5-5
d_call: .
cdr3_aa: ASSTDYRDEKLF

v_call: TRBV7-9
d_call: .
cdr3_aa: ASSDSSQETQY

v_call: TRBV10-3
d_call: TRBD1
cdr3_aa: AITGTGGWNEAF

v_call: TRBV7-2
d_call: TRBD2
cdr3_aa: ASSFPSGPSYEQY

v_call: TRBV6-1
d_call: TRBD2
cdr3_aa: AMRLAGGTDTQY

v_call: TRBV23-1
d_call: .
cdr3_aa: ASSLEGRVVLGPGCTDTQY

v_call: TRBV12-5
d_call: TRBD1
cdr3_aa: ASGQGQAGEGYT

v_call: TRBV15
d_call: .
cdr3_aa: ATSHPSLGREKLF

v_call: TRBV7-9
d_call: TRBD1
cdr3_aa: ASSLAGTGDEQY

v_call: TRBV7-8
d_call: TRBD2
cdr3_aa: ASSQPRGTSGSSYNEQF

v_call: TRBV3-1
d_call: TRBD2
cdr3_aa: ASSQGLAGVETQY

v_call: TRBV7-9
d_call: .
cdr3_aa: ASSWNEGTEAF

v_call: TRBV5-4
d_call: .
cdr3_aa: ASSLGQEPTSPLH

v_call: TRBV6-5
d_call: TRBD1
cdr3_aa: ASSSAGTGKNGYT

v_call: TRBV2
d_call: TRBD2
cdr3_aa: ASNRGGRSYEQY

v_call: TRBV7-2
d_call: .
cdr3_aa: ASSPAVGRALGTQY

v_call: TRBV3-1
d_call: .
cdr3_aa: ASSRSDGNTEAF

v_call: TRBV19
d_call: .
cdr3_aa: ASTGPGELF

v_call: TRBV10-2
d_call: TRBD2
cdr3_aa: ASRLAGAGELF

v_call: TRBV7-8
d_call: .
cdr3_aa: ASSLVLADGDAGEKLF

v_call: TRBV12-5
d_call: .
cdr3_aa: ASGLGRETNYGYT

v_call: TRBV28
d_call: .
cdr3_aa: ASIGVWDNSPLH